One and the same sample provided the 12 T cell receptor beta chains below, sequenced in a study of T cells in Graves' hyperthyroidism and ophthalmopathy. Amplification of TCR beta CDR3 regions was performed using RNA transcripts as template. TCR CDR3 underwent first-round RT-PCR with the HTBI primer set. In TCRdb, the multiplex PCR reads were re-called with MiXCR into one record per CDR3 protein. The repertoire consists of some 300,000 distinct CDR3 sequences, with roughly a fifth occurring once and the leading ten covering approximately 37%. The sequenced material came from blood. These receptors originate from a man aged 45-65 years with Graves' ophthalmopathy.

This clonotype was observed at least ten times. This sequence joins TRBV7-3 and TRBJ2-5; 8 bases align to TRBD2. Germline V gene data show CDR1 as SGHTA and CDR2 as FQGTGA. CDR3 length: 14 amino acids. With 4 bases clipped from V and 4 bases from J, the junction kept 5 bases outside the gene matches. In DNA, the CDR3 is TGTGCCAGCAGCTCCCGCGGGGGGTCAGAGACCCAGTACTTC. Translating it yields CASSSRGGSETQYF.

This clonotype was observed at least ten times. V usage is TRBV18 and J usage is TRBJ1-6; 7 bases are shared with TRBD1. Germline assignment: CDR1 KGHSH and CDR2 LQKENI. Trimming cost V 2 bases and J 8 bases; bases outside gene matches: 3. CDR3 length equals 14 residues. In nucleotides, the CDR3 is TGTGCCAGCTCACCAAAGGGGGCAGATTCACCCCTCCACTTT. It is translated as CASSPKGADSPLHF.

Only a few counts were recorded for this clonotype. The gene calls are TRBV7-9 and TRBJ1-2; tentative D call: TRBD1 (6 bases). Trimming cost V 2 bases and J 8 bases, with 18 bases left between them. Per germline, CDR1 SEHNR and CDR2 FQNEAQ (reference sequence). The CDR3 is 15 residues long. CDR3 in amino acids: CASSLRGAGKGGYTF. The CDR3 DNA reads TGTGCCAGCAGCTTAAGGGGGGCAGGGAAAGGAGGCTACACCTTC.

This clonotype was detected ten times or more. The rearrangement joins TRBV20-1 to TRBJ1-2, with TRBD1 as a possible D gene (5 bases). The CDR3 has 12 residues. Germline CDR1 DFQATT, CDR2 SNEGSKA (reference sequence). The ends were cut back, 3 bases at V and 6 bases at J, with 11 bases in the middle. The CDR3 region has the DNA TGCAGTGCTAGGGGACCTTCGAATGGCTACACCTTC. This gives the protein CSARGPSNGYTF.

The chain uses TRBV25-1 and TRBJ1-2; 8 bases line up with TRBD1. The germline V gene has CDR1 MGHDK and CDR2 SYGVNS. The CDR3 spans 14 residues. With V trimmed by 3 bases and J by 3 bases, 3 bases remained unmatched. In DNA form, the CDR3 reads TGTGCCAGCAGTGACTCAGGGGGCCACTATGGCTACACCTTC. It translates to CASSDSGGHYGYTF.

The chain uses TRBV6-1 and TRBJ2-7; 9 bases are shared with TRBD2. The CDR3 is 14 residues long. Per germline, CDR1 MNHNS and CDR2 SASEGT. With 6 bases clipped from V and 1 base from J, the junction kept 4 bases outside the gene matches. CDR3 protein: CASRALAGSYEQYF. For the CDR3, the DNA is TGTGCCAGCAGAGCGCTAGCGGGGTCCTACGAGCAGTACTTC.

The chain combines TRBV6-2 or TRBV6-3 with TRBJ2-7; TRBD2 aligns across 16 bases. Germline lookup yields CDR1 MNHEY and CDR2 SVGEGT. The CDR3 extends over 18 amino acids. Unmatched junction bases numbered 15, after V lost 7 bases and J lost 6 bases. CDR3 nucleotides: TGTGCCAGCAAGGAGGGCCAGGGACTAGCGGGAGGGGCACGCGAGCAGTACTTC. Its translation is CASKEGQGLAGGAREQYF.

There are a few counts of this clonotype. The V call is TRBV18, the J call TRBJ2-5; D ambiguous. This CDR3 is built from 15 residues. The germline CDR1 and CDR2 sequences are KGHSH and LQKENI. With 6 bases removed from V and 5 bases from J, the gap between germline ends came to 19 bases. DNA for the CDR3: TGTGCCAGCTCGAGGACGGTTGTTAGGGTGGAGACCCAGTACTTC. Protein product: CASSRTVVRVETQYF.

A few counts support this clonotype. The chain is built from TRBV19 and TRBJ1-1; no definite D call. V dropped 7 bases and J dropped 3 bases, with 18 bases sitting between them. Germline-derived CDR1 and CDR2 are LNHDA and SQIVND (reference sequence). The CDR3 length is 15 residues. CDR3 DNA: TGTGCCAGTACCCGAACGCCTGGGAGAGACACTGAAGCTTTCTTT. Protein product: CASTRTPGRDTEAFF. Full variable domain (rest looked up from reference TRBV19 and TRBJ1-1): DGGITQSPKYLFRKEGQNVTLSCEQNLNHDAMYWYRQDPGQGLRLIYYSQIVNDFQKGDIAEGYSVSREKKESFPLTVTSAQKNPTAFYLCASTRTPGRDTEAFFGQGTRLTVV.

The chain is built from TRBV6-2 or TRBV6-3 and TRBJ2-1; 9 positions match TRBD1. V was clipped by 2 bases and J by 6 bases; unmatched bases: 11. Looked up from germline, CDR1 is MNHEY and CDR2 is SVGEGT. The CDR3 loop spans 17 amino acids. The CDR3 DNA reads TGTGCCAGCAGTTACACTAGTCCGGGACAGGGACTCAATGAGCAGTTCTTC. Amino acid sequence: CASSYTSPGQGLNEQFF.

There are many counts of this clonotype. The V call is TRBV10-3, the J call TRBJ2-7, with a tentative D call TRBD2 (6 bases). V lost 7 bases to trimming and J lost 0 bases, with 10 bases between them. The germline gives CDR1 ENHRY, CDR2 SYGVKD. The CDR3 totals 13 residues. CDR3 sequence (DNA): TGTGCCATCACTCGGGACTTCTCCTACGAGCAGTACTTC. Protein product: CAITRDFSYEQYF.

This clonotype was seen a few times. This chain joins TRBV12-3 or TRBV12-4 and TRBJ1-5; a weak D match, TRBD1 (5 bases). The V gene lost 5 bases and the J gene lost 1 base, with 12 bases spanning the gap. This CDR3 contains 15 residues. The CDR3 region is CASSGTGPSNQPQHF. CDR3 sequence (DNA): TGTGCCAGCAGTGGAACAGGACCAAGCAATCAGCCCCAGCATTTT.